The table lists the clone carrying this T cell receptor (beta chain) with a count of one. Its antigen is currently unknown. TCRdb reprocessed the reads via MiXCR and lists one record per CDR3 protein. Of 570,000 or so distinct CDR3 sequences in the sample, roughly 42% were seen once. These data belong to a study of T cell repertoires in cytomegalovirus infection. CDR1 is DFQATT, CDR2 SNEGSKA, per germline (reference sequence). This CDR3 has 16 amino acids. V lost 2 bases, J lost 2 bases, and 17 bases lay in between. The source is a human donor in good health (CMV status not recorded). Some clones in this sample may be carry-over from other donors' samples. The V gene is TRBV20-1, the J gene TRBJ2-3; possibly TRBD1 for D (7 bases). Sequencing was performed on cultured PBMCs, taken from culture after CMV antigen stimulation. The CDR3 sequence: CSARRPGGSYTDTQYF. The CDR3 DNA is TGCAGTGCTAGACGACCAGGGGGGTCTTACACAGATACGCAGTATTTT.